Each of the 32 T cell receptor beta chains below was sequenced from the same sample in a study of T cell repertoires in cytomegalovirus infection. One entry per CDR3 protein results from TCRdb running MiXCR on the reads. This table has 350,000 to 450,000 distinct CDR3 sequences, 15% to 20% appearing once. Sequencing was carried out using PBMCs. Receptor source: a human donor in good health (CMV status not recorded). Some clones in this sample may be carry-over from other donors' samples.

In its sample, this clonotype was seen a few times. V gene TRBV4-1 combines with J gene TRBJ1-1; D uncertain. Per the germline V gene, CDR1 is MGHRA and CDR2 is YSYEKL. V was shortened by 6 bases and J by 2 bases, with 10 bases between the two germline ends. The length of the CDR3 is 13 residues. The CDR3 is CASSSEGNTEAFF. The DNA of the CDR3 is TGCGCCAGCAGTTCGGAAGGAAACACTGAAGCTTTCTTT.

This clonotype has at least ten counts. This chain uses TRBV12-3 or TRBV12-4 with TRBJ1-1; D unclear. The length of the CDR3 is 13 residues. The V gene lost 7 bases and the J gene lost 0 bases, with 9 bases spanning the gap. CDR3 nucleotides: TGTGCCAGCACCCGGGCTATGAACACTGAAGCTTTCTTT. Translating it yields CASTRAMNTEAFF.

This clonotype has ten or more counts. The chain carries TRBV7-6 and TRBJ1-4; no definite D call. The CDR3 contains 13 residues. Between the trimmed V and J ends, which lost 5 bases and 4 bases, there was a span of 8 bases. Germline CDR1 is SGHVS and CDR2 is FNYEAQ. The CDR3 DNA follows: TGTGCCAGCAGCCGACGGCTTAATGAAAAACTGTTTTTT. This gives the protein CASSRRLNEKLFF.

Turning to this clonotype: The conserved phenylalanine or tryptophan normally closing the CDR3 is absent here, so this likely arose from a read error. V is TRBV20-1 and J is TRBJ1-1; D remains unclear. Germline V lookup: CDR1 DFQATT, CDR2 SNEGSKA (reference sequence). The CDR3 contains 13 residues. The V end lost 6 bases, the J end lost 5 bases, and 16 bases lay between the germline ends. In DNA form, the CDR3 reads TGCAGTGCCCTCGACTCGTCGAGGACTGAAGCTTTCTAT. Amino acid sequence: CSALDSSRTEAFY.

The gene calls are TRBV28 and TRBJ1-5, with D possibly matching TRBD1 (6 bases). CDR1 MDHEN and CDR2 SYDVKM come from the germline V gene. V shed 5 bases and J shed 2 bases, with 13 bases lying between them. The CDR3 has 15 amino acids. CDR3 amino acids: CASSIRGEGNQPQHF. Here the CDR3 DNA reads TGTGCCAGCAGTATCAGGGGAGAGGGCAATCAGCCCCAGCATTTT.

This clonotype was detected only a few times. V gene TRBV7-2 combines with J gene TRBJ2-7; TRBD1 agrees at 9 bases. CDR1 and CDR2 from the germline V gene are SGHTA and FQGNSA. The CDR3 sequence is 16 residues long. Unmatched junction bases numbered 7, after V lost 1 base and J lost 3 bases. The CDR3 reads CASSLGRPDRGYEQYF. CDR3 bases: TGTGCCAGCAGCTTAGGCCGGCCGGACAGGGGCTACGAGCAGTACTTC. The complete variable domain, with remaining parts taken from reference TRBV7-2 and TRBJ2-7, reads GAGVSQSPSNKVTEKGKDVELRCDPISGHTALYWYRQSLGQGLEFLIYFQGNSAPDKSGLPSDRFSAERTGGSVSTLTIQRTQQEDSAVYLCASSLGRPDRGYEQYFGPGTRLTVT.

The genes are TRBV29-1 and TRBJ2-1; TRBD2 matches at 8 bases. From germline, CDR1 is SQVTM and CDR2 ANQGSEA. J was trimmed by 8 bases and V by 3 bases; bases with no gene match: 6. The CDR3 runs to 13 residues. DNA of the CDR3: TGCAGCGTTGACGGGAGGGCAGTGGATGAGCAGTTCTTC. Residues: CSVDGRAVDEQFF.

The chain links TRBV5-1 to TRBJ1-4, with D hard to call. V gave up 0 bases and J gave up 4 bases, with 13 bases separating them. CDR3 length: 16 residues. Per germline, CDR1 SGHRS and CDR2 YFSETQ. The CDR3, as DNA: TGCGCCAGCAGCTTGGCTCAGACAAGTTTTAATGAAAAACTGTTTTTT. Translation gives CASSLAQTSFNEKLFF.

In its sample, this clonotype was seen many times. The V gene is TRBV12-3 or TRBV12-4, the J gene TRBJ2-7; 7 bases match TRBD1. This CDR3 has 12 amino acids. V lost 7 bases and J lost 4; bases outside the gene matches: 4. This chain's CDR3 is CASMGQSYEQYF. In DNA, the CDR3 is TGTGCCAGCATGGGACAGTCATACGAGCAGTACTTC.

This clonotype appeared many times. The J gene is TRBJ1-5, the V gene TRBV7-6; D call uncertain. CDR1 SGHVS and CDR2 FNYEAQ come from the germline V gene. Trimming pared 2 bases from V and 4 bases from J, leaving 6 bases between. There are 13 residues in the CDR3. The CDR3 sequence is CASSLTVNQPQHF. The CDR3 bases are TGTGCCAGCAGCTTAACCGTTAATCAGCCCCAGCATTTT. Together with reference TRBV7-6 and TRBJ1-5, the CDR3 gives the full variable domain: GAGVSQSPRYKVTKRGQDVALRCDPISGHVSLYWYRQALGQGPEFLTYFNYEAQQDKSGLPNDRFSAERPEGSISTLTIQRTEQRDSAMYRCASSLTVNQPQHFGDGTRLSIL.

J is TRBJ2-1 and V is TRBV15; possible D gene TRBD2, 6 bases. The germline gives CDR1 LNHNV, CDR2 YYDKDF (reference sequence). The CDR3 consists of 13 residues. Trimming pared 2 bases from V and 7 bases from J, leaving 9 bases between. The CDR3 nucleotides are TGTGCCACCAGCAGAAGGACTACTAATGAGCAGTTCTTC. It codes for CATSRRTTNEQFF. The variable domain in full, with the rest retrieved from reference TRBV15 and TRBJ2-1, is DAMVIQNPRYQVTQFGKPVTLSCSQTLNHNVMYWYQQKSSQAPKLLFHYYDKDFNNEADTPDNFQSRRPNTSFCFLDIRSPGLGDTAMYLCATSRRTTNEQFFGPGTRLTVL.

The chain recombines TRBV10-3 with TRBJ2-4; D ambiguous. The CDR3 spans 11 residues. Germline V gene data show CDR1 as ENHRY and CDR2 as SYGVKD. Trimming removed 3 bases at V and 10 bases at J, with 7 bases between. The CDR3 spells CAISDTRIQYF. In nucleotides, the CDR3 is TGTGCCATCAGTGACACGAGGATTCAGTACTTC.

In nucleotides, the CDR3 is TGTGCCAGCCAACAGGGCTACGAGCAGTACTTC. This sequence encodes CASQQGYEQYF. This sequence joins TRBV2 and TRBJ2-7, with a possible D match to TRBD1 (6 bases). The germline V and J ends were trimmed by 8 bases and 3 bases, with 8 bases remaining between them. The V gene's germline CDR1 is SNHLY and CDR2 FYNNEI. The CDR3 runs 11 residues.

In the case of this clonotype: A junction boundary mismatches the germline segment, possibly from a read error. This chain joins TRBV6-5 and TRBJ2-2; the D gene is possibly TRBD2 (6 bases). CDR3 length: 13 amino acids. Looked up from germline, CDR1 is MNHEY and CDR2 is SVGAGI. DNA for the CDR3: TGTGCGAGCAACCAGGGAGGCACCGGGGAGCTGTTTTTT. Translated: CASNQGGTGELFF.

Many counts were recorded for this clonotype. The V and J genes are TRBV11-2 and TRBJ2-1, with 8 bases fitting TRBD1. This CDR3 has 15 amino acids. Trimming at V came to 5 bases and at J to 4 bases, leaving 7 bases not matched to a gene. From germline, CDR1 is SGHAT and CDR2 FQNNGV. The CDR3 region has the DNA TGTGCCAGCAGCCCAACGGACAGGGTGTACAATGAGCAGTTCTTC. This encodes CASSPTDRVYNEQFF.

This clonotype was observed a handful of times. The chain joins TRBV18 to TRBJ1-5; the match to TRBD1 covers 11 bases. This CDR3 has 15 residues. Per germline, CDR1 KGHSH and CDR2 LQKENI. The J segment lost 4 bases and the V segment lost 3 bases, leaving 2 bases of the junction unmatched. The CDR3 sequence is CASSPDRGLNQPQHF. Here the CDR3 DNA reads TGTGCCAGCTCACCGGACAGGGGGCTTAATCAGCCCCAGCATTTT.

The CDR3 loop is CASSLLGGRAPYNEQFF. The CDR3 DNA follows: TGTGCCAGCAGCTTATTAGGTGGGAGGGCCCCCTACAATGAGCAGTTCTTC. The rearrangement joins TRBV7-9 to TRBJ2-1, with TRBD2 matching 7 bases. Germline loops: CDR1 SEHNR, CDR2 FQNEAQ (reference sequence). With 2 bases clipped from V and 2 bases from J, the junction kept 9 bases outside the gene matches. The CDR3 has 17 amino acids.

This clonotype is a singleton in its sample. J is TRBJ2-1 and V is TRBV2; TRBD1 matches at 7 bases. The CDR3 totals 15 residues. Germline CDR1 is SNHLY and CDR2 is FYNNEI. The ends lost 3 bases at V and 0 bases at J; junction bases unmatched: 2. The CDR3 is CASSDNRGSYNEQFF. Here the CDR3 DNA reads TGTGCCAGCAGTGATAACAGGGGCTCCTACAATGAGCAGTTCTTC.

This clonotype was counted many times. The chain joins TRBV7-2 to TRBJ1-1; D gene uncertain. CDR3 length: 14 amino acids. V shed 3 bases and J shed 0 bases, with 8 bases lying between them. Germline loops: CDR1 SGHTA, CDR2 FQGNSA. The CDR3 DNA sequence: TGTGCCAGCAGCTTTCGGCTTTTGAACACTGAAGCTTTCTTT. Protein sequence: CASSFRLLNTEAFF.

At least ten counts were recorded for this clonotype. The chain couples TRBV7-2 to TRBJ2-5; no clear D. Germline assignment: CDR1 SGHTA and CDR2 FQGNSA. Trimming removed 0 bases from V and 3 bases from J, with 8 bases in between. The CDR3 is made up of 14 amino acids. The CDR3 sequence is CASSLAGREETQYF. Written as DNA, the CDR3 is TGTGCCAGCAGCTTAGCTGGTAGGGAAGAGACCCAGTACTTC.

V and J are TRBV28 and TRBJ1-6, with D tentatively TRBD1 (5 bases). Germline CDR1 and CDR2: MDHEN and SYDVKM. The CDR3 is 15 residues long. V was cut by 6 bases and J by 8 bases, with 17 bases left in between. CDR3 sequence: CASRGTGRDYSPLHF. The CDR3 coding sequence is TGTGCCAGCAGAGGGACCGGGAGGGATTATTCACCCCTCCACTTT.

The chain recombines TRBV10-3 with TRBJ1-1; no definite D call. Germline V gene sequence: CDR1 ENHRY, CDR2 SYGVKD. V lost 6 bases and J lost 3, with 11 bases in between. The CDR3 covers 13 residues. CDR3: CAIRTFGDTEAFF. CDR3 coding DNA: TGTGCCATCAGGACCTTCGGGGACACTGAAGCTTTCTTT.

V usage is TRBV24-1 and J usage is TRBJ2-5; no definite D call. The CDR3 has 16 residues. The V end lost 3 bases, the J end lost 1 base, and 14 bases lay between the germline ends. Germline CDR1 KGHDR, CDR2 SFDVKD. The CDR3 reads CATSDPGTGLQETQYF. DNA of the CDR3: TGTGCCACCAGTGATCCTGGCACGGGCCTCCAAGAGACCCAGTACTTC.

At least ten counts were recorded for this clonotype. This chain joins TRBV7-9 and TRBJ1-1; D ambiguous. V was trimmed by 1 base and J by 0 bases, leaving 6 bases between them. CDR1 is SEHNR and CDR2 is FQNEAQ in the germline V gene (reference sequence). The CDR3 contains 14 residues. The CDR3 coding sequence is TGTGCCAGCAGCTTAGAGACATTGAACACTGAAGCTTTCTTT. This codes for CASSLETLNTEAFF. The full variable domain, with the rest looked up from reference TRBV7-9 and TRBJ1-1, is DTGVSQNPRHKITKRGQNVTFRCDPISEHNRLYWYRQTLGQGPEFLTYFQNEAQLEKSRLLSDRFSAERPKGSFSTLEIQRTEQGDSAMYLCASSLETLNTEAFFGQGTRLTVV.

This clonotype was observed a few times. The chain uses TRBV6-1 and TRBJ2-3; 8 bases agree with TRBD2. This CDR3 comprises 17 residues. Germline-derived CDR1 and CDR2 are MNHNS and SASEGT. V lost 0 bases to trimming and J lost 4 bases; unmatched junction nucleotides: 9. In DNA, the CDR3 is TGTGCCAGCAGTGAAGCGCTCACGGGAGGGAGCGCAGATACGCAGTATTTT. It yields the protein CASSEALTGGSADTQYF.

This clonotype was counted only a few times. This chain joins TRBV6-6 and TRBJ2-6, with 9 nucleotides matching TRBD1. The CDR3 contains 17 residues. Trimming cost V 5 bases and J 2 bases; bases outside gene matches: 7. CDR1 and CDR2 (germline): MNHNY, SVGAGI (reference sequence). CDR3 residues: CASSNGQGQAGANVLTF. In nucleotides, the CDR3 is TGTGCCAGCAGTAACGGACAGGGGCAGGCTGGGGCCAACGTCCTGACTTTC.

The chain combines TRBV20-1 with TRBJ2-2, with 7 bases identical to TRBD2. V dropped 5 bases and J dropped 3; count of bases not matched to a gene: 6. Germline loops: CDR1 DFQATT, CDR2 SNEGSKA (reference sequence). This CDR3 region has 14 residues. This CDR3 is CSAGGGTYTGELFF. As DNA, the CDR3 is TGCAGTGCTGGGGGGGGGACGTACACCGGGGAGCTGTTTTTT.

This CDR3 is CASSLSAGNGYTF. CDR3 in DNA: TGTGCCAGCAGTTTATCGGCAGGGAATGGCTACACCTTC. V and J are TRBV27 and TRBJ1-2; perhaps TRBD1 as D (5 bases). V lost 0 bases, J lost 6 bases, and 8 bases lay in between. The CDR3 has 13 residues. Germline CDR1 and CDR2: MNHEY and SMNVEV (reference sequence).

This clonotype occurred many times. The rearrangement joins TRBV12-3 or TRBV12-4 to TRBJ1-1; D is perhaps TRBD1 (5 bases). V lost 6 bases to trimming and J lost 0 bases, with 8 bases between them. This CDR3 has 13 residues. The CDR3 coding sequence is TGTGCCAGCAGGGGGCCTATGAACACTGAAGCTTTCTTT. Protein product: CASRGPMNTEAFF.

About this clonotype: This may arise from a read error, as a much more abundant clone is one base away. The chain links TRBV11-1 to TRBJ2-3; D is tentatively TRBD1 or TRBD2 (5 bases each). Germline V gene lookup returns CDR1 SGHAT and CDR2 FQDESV (reference sequence). The CDR3 runs to 13 residues. CDR3 nucleotide sequence: TGTGCCAGCACCCTGGATGGGGGAGATATGCAGTATTTT. This encodes CASTLDGGDMQYF.

The gene calls are TRBV28 and TRBJ1-3, with 9 nucleotides matching TRBD1. V lost 6 bases, J lost 4 bases, and 16 bases stayed unmatched. The CDR3 loop spans 18 amino acids. Germline V gene data show CDR1 as MDHEN and CDR2 as SYDVKM. The DNA of the CDR3 is TGTGCCAGCAGCCAATTGGGACAGGGACGTAAAGGAGGAAACACCATATATTTT. Translation gives CASSQLGQGRKGGNTIYF.

This clonotype appeared many times. The J gene is TRBJ2-3, the V gene TRBV2; 8 positions agree with TRBD2. After removal of 1 base from V and 4 bases from J, the junction contained 4 bases not matched to a gene. CDR3 size: 15 residues. In germline, CDR1 is SNHLY, CDR2 FYNNEI. DNA for the CDR3: TGTGCCAGCAGTGAAGGGACTAGCCGAGCAGATACGCAGTATTTT. Translation gives CASSEGTSRADTQYF.